This T cell receptor beta chain was sequenced during a study of blood T cell repertoires in COVID-19. Looking at the study overall: There were acute and convalescent COVID-19 samples, and they came from the United States, Italy and Spain.

There are 15 residues in the CDR3. The ends lost 3 bases at V and 4 bases at J; junction bases unmatched: 2. The V gene's germline CDR1 is KGHSH and CDR2 LQKENI. Profiling relied on immunoSEQ multiplex PCR, and the TCRdb table lists in-frame clones only, not all of them. Among about 210,000 clones listed, roughly nine tenths were seen once. The sequence was collected from a man between 35 and 55 years old with acute or convalescent COVID-19. The chain carries TRBV18 and TRBJ2-1; 11 bases map to TRBD2. The sequencing input was peripheral blood. The CDR3 DNA reads TGTGCCAGCTCACCGGGACTAGCGGCTTACAATGAGCAGTTCTTC. It specifies CASSPGLAAYNEQFF.